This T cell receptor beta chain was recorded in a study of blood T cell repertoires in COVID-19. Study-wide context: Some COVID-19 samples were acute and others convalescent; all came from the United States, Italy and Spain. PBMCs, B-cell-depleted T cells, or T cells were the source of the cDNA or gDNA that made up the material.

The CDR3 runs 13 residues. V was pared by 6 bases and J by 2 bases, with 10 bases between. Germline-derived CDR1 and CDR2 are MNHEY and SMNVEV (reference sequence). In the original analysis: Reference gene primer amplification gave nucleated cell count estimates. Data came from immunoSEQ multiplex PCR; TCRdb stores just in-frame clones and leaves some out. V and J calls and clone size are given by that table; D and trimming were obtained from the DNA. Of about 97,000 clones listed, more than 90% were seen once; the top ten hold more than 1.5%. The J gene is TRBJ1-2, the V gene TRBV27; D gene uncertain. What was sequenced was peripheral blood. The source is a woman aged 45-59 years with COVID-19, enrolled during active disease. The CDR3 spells CASRNVENYGYTF. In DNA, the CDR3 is TGTGCCAGCAGAAATGTTGAGAACTATGGCTACACCTTC.